This TCR beta chain was sequenced during a study of blood T cell repertoires in COVID-19 (dated by TCRdb to the early 2020s). With regard to the full study: Collaborator samples came from the United States, Italy and Spain and covered acute and convalescent phases of COVID-19. A freely available public database, intended as a resource for researchers studying the immune response to SARS-CoV-2, is where the repertoires were released. Subjects who had been exposed to COVID-19, were actively infected with it, or had recovered from it provided the deeply sampled blood TCRbeta repertoires that made up the dataset. Where available, HLA class I and class II types were obtained from metadata supplied by the sample provider rather than from assay-based typing. The samples were drawn from the first 160 participants of the ongoing ImmuneRACE study and from some 1,300 subjects provided by 6 global collaborators. Sample metadata almost always included a de-identified subject ID, COVID-19 status, age in years and sex. The prospective study material was composed of cDNA or gDNA derived from T cells, B-cell-depleted T cells, or PBMCs. Findings and caveats that apply to the study as a whole: Clinical and demographic metadata were provided uncurated, with the amount varying by source and participant.

The immunoSEQ Assay, a bias-controlled multiplex PCR, was used to amplify TCRbeta CDR3 regions from genomic DNA. On the study's bioinformatics: The number of nucleated cells in each sample was estimated by amplification of reference gene primers within the assay. To quantify the absolute abundance of each unique TCRbeta CDR3 rearrangement, sequence reads were collapsed and filtered. For each sample, productive Simpson clonality was calculated as the square root of Simpson's diversity index over productive rearrangements. The immuneACCESS repertoire file appears here via TCRdb, limited to in-frame rearrangements. These files lack a portion of the clones; in checked studies, under half of the deficit traces to unresolved V genes, and the cause of the others is not known. V and J calls and clone size follow that table, whereas D and trimming were derived from the DNA. This sample is represented by over 100,000 clones; 86% of them were singletons. The ten largest account for about 4.5% of the sample.

The CDR3 starts with the cysteine, ends with the phenylalanine, and has 17 residues. The kept DNA is CDR3 alone, 51 bases in frame from the first base. CDR1 and CDR2 are read off the germline V gene as SGHAT and FQNNGV. V is pruned by 5 bases and J by 3 bases, leaving 10 bases of the junction without a gene match. Whole blood was collected in K2EDTA tubes by collaborating institutions according to the institutions' own protocols. For TCRbeta analysis, collaborators shipped samples in one of three forms: frozen whole blood, isolated PBMCs, or DNA extracted from either of those sample types. This clone was picked up one time. There is no known antigen for this receptor. Base qualities are missing; no much larger clone stands one base away.

The sequence joins TRBV11-2 to TRBJ2-1, with 10 central nucleotides matching TRBD2. This clonotype was sampled from a man aged 35 to 55 with acute or convalescent COVID-19. Sequencing was done on a sample of peripheral blood. This receptor carries the CDR3 CASSLGVLAGNYNEQFF. The nucleotide sequence reads as follows: TGTGCCAGCAGCCTAGGGGTACTAGCGGGAAACTACAATGAGCAGTTCTTC.